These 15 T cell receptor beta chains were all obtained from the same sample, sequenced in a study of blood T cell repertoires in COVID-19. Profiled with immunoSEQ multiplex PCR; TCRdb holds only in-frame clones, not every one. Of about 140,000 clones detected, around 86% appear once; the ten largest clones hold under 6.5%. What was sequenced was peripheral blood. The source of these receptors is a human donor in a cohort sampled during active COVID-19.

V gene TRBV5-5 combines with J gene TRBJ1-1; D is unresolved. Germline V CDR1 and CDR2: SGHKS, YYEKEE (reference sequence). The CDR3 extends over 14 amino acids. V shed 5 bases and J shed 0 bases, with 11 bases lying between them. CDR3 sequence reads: CASRTSEVNTEAFF. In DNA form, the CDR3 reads TGTGCCAGCAGGACTTCTGAGGTGAACACTGAAGCTTTCTTT.

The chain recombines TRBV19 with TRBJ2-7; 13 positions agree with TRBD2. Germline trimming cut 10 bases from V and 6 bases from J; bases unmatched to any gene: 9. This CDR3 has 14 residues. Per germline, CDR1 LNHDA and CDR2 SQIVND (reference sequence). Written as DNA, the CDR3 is TGTGCCACTCGGACTAGCGGGAGCTTCGGCGAGCAGTACTTC. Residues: CATRTSGSFGEQYF.

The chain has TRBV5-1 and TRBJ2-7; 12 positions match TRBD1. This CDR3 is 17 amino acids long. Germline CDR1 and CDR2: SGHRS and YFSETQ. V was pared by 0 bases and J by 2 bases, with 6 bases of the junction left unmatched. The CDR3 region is CASSLAGQGALTYEQYF. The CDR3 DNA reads TGCGCCAGCAGCTTGGCGGGACAGGGGGCGCTTACCTACGAGCAGTACTTC.

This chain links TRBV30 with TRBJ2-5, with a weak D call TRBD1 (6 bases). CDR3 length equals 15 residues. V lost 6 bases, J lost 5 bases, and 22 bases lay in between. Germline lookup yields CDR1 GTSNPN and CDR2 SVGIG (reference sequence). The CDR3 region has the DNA TGTGCCTGCGTGACGGGGAGAGGGGGATCTGAGACCCAGTACTTC. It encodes CACVTGRGGSETQYF.

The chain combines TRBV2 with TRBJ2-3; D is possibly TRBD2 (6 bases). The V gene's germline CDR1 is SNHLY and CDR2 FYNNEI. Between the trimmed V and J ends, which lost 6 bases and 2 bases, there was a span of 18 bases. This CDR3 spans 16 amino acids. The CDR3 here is CASRGPLADLTDTQYF. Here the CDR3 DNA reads TGTGCCAGCAGGGGACCCTTAGCGGACCTCACAGATACGCAGTATTTT.

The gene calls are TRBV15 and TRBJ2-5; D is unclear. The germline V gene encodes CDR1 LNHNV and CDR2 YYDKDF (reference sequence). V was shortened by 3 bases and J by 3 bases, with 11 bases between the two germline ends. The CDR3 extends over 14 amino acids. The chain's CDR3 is CATSSPRMKETQYF. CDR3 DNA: TGTGCCACCAGCAGCCCCAGAATGAAAGAGACCCAGTACTTC.

CDR3 nucleotide sequence: TGTGCCAGCAGCCGGATCGGGGAGACCCAGTACTTC. Its protein is CASSRIGETQYF. V usage is TRBV7-2 and J usage is TRBJ2-5; no firm D call. V lost 5 bases, J lost 5 bases, and 9 bases lay in between. Germline V gene sequence: CDR1 SGHTA, CDR2 FQGNSA. The CDR3 is made up of 12 amino acids.

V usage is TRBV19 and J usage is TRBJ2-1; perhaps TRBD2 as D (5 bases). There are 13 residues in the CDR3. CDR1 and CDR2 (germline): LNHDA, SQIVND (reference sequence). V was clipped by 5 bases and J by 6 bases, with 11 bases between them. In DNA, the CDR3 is TGTGCCAGTAGTCCGAGGGCAGGCAATGAGCAGTTCTTC. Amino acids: CASSPRAGNEQFF.

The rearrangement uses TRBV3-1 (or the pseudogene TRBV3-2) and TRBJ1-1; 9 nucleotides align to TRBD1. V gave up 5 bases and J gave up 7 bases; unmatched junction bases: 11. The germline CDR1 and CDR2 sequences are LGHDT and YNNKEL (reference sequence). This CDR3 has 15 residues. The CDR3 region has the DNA TGTGCCAGCAGCACTGCCGGACAGGGGCTAAGTGAAGCTTTCTTT. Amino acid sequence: CASSTAGQGLSEAFF.

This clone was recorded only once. CDR3 bases: TGTGCCAGCAGCCCGGGGGGGTCAGGGCCCGAGCAGTACTTC. Protein: CASSPGGSGPEQYF. The rearrangement joins TRBV7-3 to TRBJ2-7; TRBD2 matches 8 bases. The germline V gene encodes CDR1 SGHTA and CDR2 FQGTGA. The CDR3 runs to 14 residues. V shed 5 bases, J shed 6 bases, and the junction held 9 bases outside the gene matches.

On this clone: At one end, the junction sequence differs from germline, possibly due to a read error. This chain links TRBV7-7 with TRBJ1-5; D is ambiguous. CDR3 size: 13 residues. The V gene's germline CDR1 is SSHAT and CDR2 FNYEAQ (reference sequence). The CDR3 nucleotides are TGTGCTAGCAGTTTCCCAGGTAATCAGCCCCAGCATTTT. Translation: CASSFPGNQPQHF.

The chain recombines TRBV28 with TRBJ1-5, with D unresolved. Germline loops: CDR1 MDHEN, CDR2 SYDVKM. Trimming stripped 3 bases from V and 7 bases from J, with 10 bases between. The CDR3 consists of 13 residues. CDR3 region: CASSFRDGQPQHF. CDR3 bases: TGTGCCAGCAGTTTCCGGGATGGACAGCCCCAGCATTTT. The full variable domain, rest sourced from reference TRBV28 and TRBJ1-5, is DVKVTQSSRYLVKRTGEKVFLECVQDMDHENMFWYRQDPGLGLRLIYFSYDVKMKEKGDIPEGYSVSREKKERFSLILESASTNQTSMYLCASSFRDGQPQHFGDGTRLSIL.

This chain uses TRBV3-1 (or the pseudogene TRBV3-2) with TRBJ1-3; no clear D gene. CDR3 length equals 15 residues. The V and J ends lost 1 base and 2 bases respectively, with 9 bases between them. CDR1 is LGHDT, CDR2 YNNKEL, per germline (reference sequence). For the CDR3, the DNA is TGTGCCAGCAGCCAAGTTGCGGGAACTGGAAACACCATATATTTT. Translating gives CASSQVAGTGNTIYF.

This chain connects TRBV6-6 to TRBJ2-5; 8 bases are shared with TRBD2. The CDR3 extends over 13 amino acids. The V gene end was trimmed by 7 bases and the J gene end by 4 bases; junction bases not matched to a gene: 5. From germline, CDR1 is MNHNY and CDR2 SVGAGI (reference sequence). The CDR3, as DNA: TGTGCCAGCAACCCGGGAGGGGCAGAGACCCAGTACTTC. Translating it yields CASNPGGAETQYF.

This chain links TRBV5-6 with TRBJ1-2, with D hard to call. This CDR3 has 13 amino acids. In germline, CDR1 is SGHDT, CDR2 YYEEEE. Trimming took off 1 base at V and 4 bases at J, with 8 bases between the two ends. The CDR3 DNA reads TGTGCCAGCAGCTTGAACCAGGCCTATGGCTACACCTTC. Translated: CASSLNQAYGYTF.